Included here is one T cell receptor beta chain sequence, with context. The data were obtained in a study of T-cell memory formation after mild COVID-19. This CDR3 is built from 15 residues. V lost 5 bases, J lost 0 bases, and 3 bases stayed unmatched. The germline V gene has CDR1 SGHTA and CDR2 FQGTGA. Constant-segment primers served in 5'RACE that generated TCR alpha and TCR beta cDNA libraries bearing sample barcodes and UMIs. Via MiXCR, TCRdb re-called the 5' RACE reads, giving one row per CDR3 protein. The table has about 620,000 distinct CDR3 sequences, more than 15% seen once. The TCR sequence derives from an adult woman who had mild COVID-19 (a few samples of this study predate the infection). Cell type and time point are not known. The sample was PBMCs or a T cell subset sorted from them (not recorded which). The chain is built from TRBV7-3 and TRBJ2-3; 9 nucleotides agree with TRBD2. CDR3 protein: CASSAGLASTDTQYF. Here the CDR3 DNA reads TGTGCCAGCAGCGCGGGACTAGCTAGCACAGATACGCAGTATTTT.